This T cell receptor (beta chain) emerged from a study of control samples from healthy donors and cancer patients. J gave up 4 bases and V 4 bases, and 7 bases lay outside the gene matches. This CDR3 is built from 15 residues. Germline loops: CDR1 SGHNT, CDR2 YYREEE (reference sequence). Only in-frame clones appear in the TCRdb table, and some are missing; sequencing was by immunoSEQ multiplex PCR. This repertoire shows 190,000 or so clones, around 93% found once; its top ten account for more than 1.4%. This receptor was taken from a man between 18 and 29 years old in good health. Material for sequencing was blood. The chain couples TRBV5-4 to TRBJ2-1; 8 bases agree with TRBD1. CDR3 sequence reads: CASSPGTGEYNEQFF. CDR3 bases: TGTGCCAGCAGCCCCGGGACAGGAGAGTACAATGAGCAGTTCTTC.